These 14 T cell receptor beta chains came from one sample sequenced in a study of shared clonotypes between healthy human individuals. Using immunoSEQ multiplex PCR, the repertoire was profiled, and TCRdb retains in-frame clones only, with some absent. The sample holds 1.4 million to 1.5 million clones, around 95% seen once. The sample comprised naive CD4+ T cells sorted from blood. The subset was: CD45RA+ positively selected. The source is a young man in good health.

This clone was detected once. Other DNA sequences of this sample code for an identical CDR3. The gene calls are TRBV30 and TRBJ1-2; weak D call: TRBD1 (5 bases). This CDR3 has 13 amino acids. Trimming took 0 bases from V and 4 from J, leaving 9 bases between them. CDR1 is GTSNPN and CDR2 is SVGIG in the germline V gene (reference sequence). CDR3 amino acids: CAWSVRGGYGYTF. The CDR3, as DNA: TGTGCCTGGAGTGTACGGGGCGGCTATGGCTACACCTTC.

The chain is built from TRBV7-8 and TRBJ2-7; D call uncertain. CDR1 SGHVS and CDR2 FQNEAQ come from the germline V gene. With 3 bases removed from V and 7 bases from J, the gap between germline ends came to 13 bases. This CDR3 spans 13 amino acids. CDR3 sequence (DNA): TGTGCCAGCAGCTTGGGTCAAGTGGGTGAGCAGTACTTC. Amino acid sequence: CASSLGQVGEQYF.

The rearrangement uses TRBV18 and TRBJ2-7; TRBD1 matches at 12 bases. V lost 6 bases and J lost 2; bases outside the gene matches: 5. This CDR3 region has 15 residues. In germline, CDR1 is KGHSH, CDR2 LQKENI. The CDR3 DNA reads TGTGCCAGCTCTTCGGGGACAGGGGGCCCCTACGAGCAGTACTTC. Its protein is CASSSGTGGPYEQYF.

As regards this clone: Other DNA sequences in this sample translate to the same CDR3. This rearrangement joins TRBV9 to TRBJ1-3; D may be TRBD1 (6 bases). Germline V lookup: CDR1 SGDLS, CDR2 YYNGEE. The germline V and J ends were trimmed by 0 bases and 4 bases, with 11 bases remaining between them. The CDR3 runs to 15 residues. In DNA form, the CDR3 reads TGTGCCAGCAGCGTAGAAGGGGGGTTAGGAAACACCATATATTTT. Translation gives CASSVEGGLGNTIYF. Variable domain in full (rest from reference TRBV9 and TRBJ1-3): DSGVTQTPKHLITATGQRVTLRCSPRSGDLSVYWYQQSLDQGLQFLIQYYNGEERAKGNILERFSAQQFPDLHSELNLSSLELGDSALYFCASSVEGGLGNTIYFGEGSWLTVV.

The chain recombines TRBV5-1 with TRBJ2-6; 9 positions match TRBD1. Germline V lookup: CDR1 SGHRS, CDR2 YFSETQ. V was clipped by 2 bases and J by 2 bases; unmatched bases: 5. This CDR3 has 17 residues. The CDR3 nucleotides are TGCGCCAGCAGCTTAGGGACAGGGCCTCCTGGGGCCAACGTCCTGACTTTC. It yields the protein CASSLGTGPPGANVLTF.

The CDR3 loop reads CSVEGGRGFDEQFF. The CDR3 DNA is TGCAGCGTTGAAGGCGGGAGAGGTTTCGATGAGCAGTTCTTC. The chain uses TRBV29-1 and TRBJ2-1, with 7 bases aligning to TRBD2. The CDR3 contains 14 residues. V lost 1 base and J lost 8; bases outside the gene matches: 8. Germline loops: CDR1 SQVTM, CDR2 ANQGSEA.

V gene TRBV10-3 combines with J gene TRBJ1-1; 7 nucleotides align to TRBD1. CDR1 and CDR2 from the germline V gene are ENHRY and SYGVKD. The CDR3 covers 13 residues. Trimming cost V 2 bases and J 6 bases; bases outside gene matches: 3. The CDR3 loop is CAISEDRESEAFF. CDR3 nucleotide sequence: TGTGCCATCAGTGAGGACAGGGAATCTGAAGCTTTCTTT.

The chain recombines TRBV28 with TRBJ2-7; the D gene is possibly TRBD2 (6 bases). The CDR3 length is 13 residues. V was clipped by 8 bases and J by 4 bases, with 15 bases between them. The germline gives CDR1 MDHEN, CDR2 SYDVKM. The CDR3: CASERVRGYEQYF. The CDR3 nucleotides read TGTGCCAGCGAGCGGGTGAGGGGATACGAGCAGTACTTC.

V and J are TRBV9 and TRBJ1-1; 7 nucleotides match TRBD1. This CDR3 has 15 residues. Per the germline V gene, CDR1 is SGDLS and CDR2 is YYNGEE. The trim removed 3 bases at V and 0 bases at J, leaving 5 bases unmatched. The CDR3 DNA is TGTGCCAGCAGCGAAACAGGGGATTTGAACACTGAAGCTTTCTTT. It specifies CASSETGDLNTEAFF.

The chain carries TRBV6-6 and TRBJ2-1; 14 nucleotides line up with TRBD2. CDR1 and CDR2 (germline): MNHNY, SVGAGI (reference sequence). The CDR3 runs 16 residues. J was trimmed by 9 bases and V by 5 bases; bases with no gene match: 9. This chain's CDR3 is CASSPPGLAGAGEQFF. The CDR3 DNA is TGTGCCAGCAGTCCCCCGGGACTAGCGGGAGCGGGTGAGCAGTTCTTC.

The rearrangement links TRBV7-2 to TRBJ2-7, with D possibly TRBD2 on 6 matching bases. The CDR3 runs to 18 residues. The germline CDR1 and CDR2 sequences are SGHTA and FQGNSA. Trimming took off 3 bases at V and 4 bases at J, with 25 bases between the two ends. CDR3 coding DNA: TGTGCCAGCAGCTTGCGGAAGGGGAGCGGGCTGCTCATTTACGAGCAGTACTTC. Its translation is CASSLRKGSGLLIYEQYF.

The chain joins TRBV5-1 to TRBJ1-4; a possible D gene is TRBD1 (6 bases). Germline CDR1 is SGHRS and CDR2 is YFSETQ. The CDR3 covers 16 residues. V gave up 4 bases and J gave up 3 bases, with 16 bases separating them. CDR3 residues: CASSLGAGTANEKLFF. The CDR3 DNA follows: TGCGCCAGCAGCCTGGGGGCCGGGACTGCTAATGAAAAACTGTTTTTT. Looking up the rest from reference TRBV5-1 and TRBJ1-4 gives the full variable domain: KAGVTQTPRYLIKTRGQQVTLSCSPISGHRSVSWYQQTPGQGLQFLFEYFSETQRNKGNFPGRFSGRQFSNSRSEMNVSTLELGDSALYLCASSLGAGTANEKLFFGSGTQLSVL.

The chain combines TRBV2 with TRBJ1-2; D call uncertain. V dropped 4 bases and J dropped 4 bases, with 10 bases sitting between them. The germline V gene encodes CDR1 SNHLY and CDR2 FYNNEI. The CDR3 is 13 residues long. The DNA of the CDR3 is TGTGCCAGCAGTGGGTCGATCTCCTATGGCTACACCTTC. It specifies CASSGSISYGYTF. Based on the CDR3 plus reference TRBV2 and TRBJ1-2, the full variable domain is EPEVTQTPSHQVTQMGQEVILRCVPISNHLYFYWYRQILGQKVEFLVSFYNNEISEKSEIFDDQFSVERPDGSNFTLKIRSTKLEDSAMYFCASSGSISYGYTFGSGTRLTVV.

The chain links TRBV7-2 to TRBJ1-5; D is unresolved. In germline, CDR1 is SGHTA, CDR2 FQGNSA. V was trimmed by 8 bases and J by 4 bases, leaving 6 bases between them. The CDR3 is 11 amino acids. CDR3 sequence: CASGGNQPQHF. CDR3 nucleotide sequence: TGTGCCAGCGGAGGTAATCAGCCCCAGCATTTT.